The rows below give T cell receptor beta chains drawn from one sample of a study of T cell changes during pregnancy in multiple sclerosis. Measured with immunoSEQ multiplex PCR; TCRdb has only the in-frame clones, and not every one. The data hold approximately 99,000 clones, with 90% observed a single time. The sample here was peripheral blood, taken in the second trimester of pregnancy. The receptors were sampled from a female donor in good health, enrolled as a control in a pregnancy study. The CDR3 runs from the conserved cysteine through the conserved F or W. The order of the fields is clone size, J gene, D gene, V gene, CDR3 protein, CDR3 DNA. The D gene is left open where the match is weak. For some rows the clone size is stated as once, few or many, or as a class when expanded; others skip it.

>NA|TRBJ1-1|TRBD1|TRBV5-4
CASSPSRGTGFRTEAFF
TGTGCCAGCAGCCCCTCGAGGGGGACAGGGTTTCGAACTGAAGCTTTCTTT
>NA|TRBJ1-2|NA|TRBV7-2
CASSQGQYYGYTF
TGTGCCAGCAGCCAAGGACAGTACTATGGCTACACCTTC
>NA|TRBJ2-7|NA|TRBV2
CASSEEAGVGYEQYF
TGTGCCAGCAGTGAAGAGGCAGGGGTCGGCTACGAGCAGTACTTC
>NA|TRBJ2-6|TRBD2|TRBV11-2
CASSSVPAGRVGANVLTF
TGTGCCAGCAGCTCCGTCCCCGCAGGGAGGGTTGGGGCCAACGTCCTGACTTTC
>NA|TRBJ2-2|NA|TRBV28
CASSFRVGPKGGGELFF
TGTGCCAGCAGTTTCAGGGTAGGGCCCAAAGGGGGCGGGGAGCTGTTTTTT
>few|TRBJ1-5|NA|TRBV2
CASSAEAGGNQPQHF
TGTGCCAGCAGTGCAGAGGCGGGAGGCAATCAGCCCCAGCATTTT
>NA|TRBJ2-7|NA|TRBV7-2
CASSPPGSSYEQYF
TGTGCCAGCAGCCCTCCGGGGAGCTCCTACGAGCAGTACTTC
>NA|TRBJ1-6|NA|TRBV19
CASRGTTGHYNSPLHF
TGTGCCAGTAGAGGGACAACGGGGCATTATAATTCACCCCTCCACTTT
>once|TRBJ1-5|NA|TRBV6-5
CASSSHRVTSNQPQHF
TGTGCCAGCAGTTCGCACAGGGTTACGAGCAATCAGCCCCAGCATTTT
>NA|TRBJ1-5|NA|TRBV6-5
CASSVGPYSNQPQHF
TGTGCCAGCAGTGTCGGTCCATATAGCAATCAGCCCCAGCATTTT
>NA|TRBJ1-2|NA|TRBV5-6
CASSWGSVPGALGYTF
TGTGCCAGCAGCTGGGGAAGTGTTCCTGGGGCGTTGGGCTACACCTTC
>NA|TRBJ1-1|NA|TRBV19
CASTKGGPYTEAFF
TGTGCCAGTACAAAGGGAGGACCCTACACTGAAGCTTTCTTT
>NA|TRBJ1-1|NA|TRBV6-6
CASSYNPRDTEAFF
TGTGCCAGCAGTTACAATCCTCGGGACACTGAAGCTTTCTTT
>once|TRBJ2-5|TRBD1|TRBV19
CASSSEGARETQYF
TGTGCCAGTAGTAGCGAGGGGGCGCGAGAGACCCAGTACTTC
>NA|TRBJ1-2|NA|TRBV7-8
CASSLARGYGYTF
TGTGCCAGCAGCTTAGCAAGGGGCTATGGCTACACCTTC
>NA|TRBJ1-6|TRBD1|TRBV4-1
CASSHPDRGNSPLHF
TGCGCCAGCAGCCACCCAGACAGGGGTAATTCACCCCTCCACTTT
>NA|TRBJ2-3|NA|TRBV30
CAWSAVGEGTDTQYF
TGTGCCTGGAGCGCTGTGGGGGAGGGCACAGATACGCAGTATTTT
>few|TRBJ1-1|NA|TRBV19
CASSIGGSEAFF
TGTGCCAGTAGTATCGGCGGATCTGAAGCTTTCTTT
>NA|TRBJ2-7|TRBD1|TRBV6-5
CASSRDRKNPYEQYF
TGTGCCAGCAGTCGGGACAGGAAGAACCCCTACGAGCAGTACTTC
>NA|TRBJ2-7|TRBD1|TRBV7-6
CASRSTGGGEQYF
TGTGCCAGCAGATCAACAGGGGGTGGCGAGCAGTACTTC
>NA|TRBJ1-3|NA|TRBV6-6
CASSGAGTTGNTIYF
TGTGCCAGCAGTGGGGCCGGGACAACTGGAAACACCATATATTTT
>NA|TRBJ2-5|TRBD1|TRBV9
CASSVVDRGGETQYF
TGTGCCAGCAGCGTAGTCGACAGGGGTGGAGAGACCCAGTACTTC
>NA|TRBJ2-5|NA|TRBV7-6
CASSFRETQYF
TGTGCCAGCAGCTTTCGAGAGACCCAGTACTTC
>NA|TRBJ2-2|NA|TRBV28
CASSLTGTNTGELFF
TGTGCCAGCAGTTTGACAGGCACGAACACCGGGGAGCTGTTTTTT
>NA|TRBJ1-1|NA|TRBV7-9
CASSLVPGLNTEAFF
TGTGCCAGCAGCTTAGTTCCGGGTTTGAACACTGAAGCTTTCTTT
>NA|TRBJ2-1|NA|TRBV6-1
CASSEALGGAYNEQFF
TGTGCCAGCAGTGAAGCCCTAGGCGGGGCCTACAATGAGCAGTTCTTC
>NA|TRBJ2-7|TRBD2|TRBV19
CASSIGRGGSYEQYF
TGTGCCAGTAGTATAGGTCGGGGGGGCTCCTACGAGCAGTACTTC
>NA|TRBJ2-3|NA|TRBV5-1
CASSSSGTDTQYF
TGCGCCAGCAGCTCCTCGGGAACAGATACGCAGTATTTT